This TCR beta chain stems from a study of PD-1 blockade in classical Hodgkin lymphoma. Overall study: Intravenous delivery of nivolumab at 3 mg/kg to patients occurred every 2 weeks.

The CDR3 is made up of 15 amino acids. J lost 5 bases, V lost 5 bases, and 9 bases had no gene match. Germline CDR1 reads LGHNA; CDR2 reads YNFKEQ. Regarding time point: cycle 4 day 1 (C4D1), after more than five weeks of nivolumab. Following autologous stem cell transplantation, relapse occurred in every patient, and exposure to brentuximab vedotin varied. The protocol was immunoSEQ multiplex PCR, while the TCRdb copy is restricted to in-frame clones and leaves out a portion. The repertoire holds 15,000 to 20,000 clones, about four fifths seen once, with approximately 12% in the top ten. The TCR comes from a human donor with classical Hodgkin lymphoma. The starting material was peripheral blood mononuclear cells (PBMCs), obtained before the fourth cycle of nivolumab. The gene calls are TRBV4-2 and TRBJ1-1, with 9 bases identical to TRBD1. The CDR3 coding sequence is TGTGCCAGCAGCAGCGACAGGGGGTGGGAGACTGAAGCTTTCTTT. Its protein is CASSSDRGWETEAFF.